The 28 T cell receptor beta chains in this list originate from one sample, sequenced in a study of T-cell memory formation after mild COVID-19. A single record per CDR3 protein comes from TCRdb applying MiXCR to the 5' RACE reads. The sample lists approximately 390,000 distinct CDR3 sequences; around a sixth were seen once. Sequenced: PBMCs or a T cell subset sorted from them (not recorded which). The origin of the receptors is a man younger than 35 who had mild COVID-19 (a few samples of this study predate the infection). Cell type and time point are not known.

This clonotype was observed a single time. The chain employs TRBV4-2 and TRBJ2-3, with D possibly being TRBD1 or TRBD2 (5 bases each). V was trimmed by 1 base and J by 8 bases, leaving 16 bases between them. This CDR3 spans 15 amino acids. Germline values: CDR1 LGHNA, CDR2 YNFKEQ. In DNA, the CDR3 is TGTGCCAGCAGCCAAGGAGGGGCGAGGGGTGGTACGCAGTATTTT. It codes for CASSQGGARGGTQYF.

The chain combines TRBV20-1 with TRBJ1-5; TRBD1 might be the D (6 bases). CDR1 DFQATT and CDR2 SNEGSKA come from the germline V gene (reference sequence). The CDR3 is made up of 14 amino acids. V gave up 2 bases and J gave up 1 base, with 9 bases separating them. The CDR3 spells CSARSGQSNQPQHF. CDR3 nucleotide sequence: TGCAGTGCTAGATCAGGACAGAGCAATCAGCCCCAGCATTTT.

This chain joins TRBV7-2 and TRBJ2-1; a weak D match, TRBD1 (8 bases). The germline V gene has CDR1 SGHTA and CDR2 FQGNSA. V lost 6 bases, J lost 1 base, and 16 bases lay in between. This CDR3 has 16 residues. Here the CDR3 reads CASSRDRRGSYNEQFF. CDR3 nucleotides: TGTGCCAGCAGTCGGGACAGGCGGGGGTCCTACAATGAGCAGTTCTTC.

This clonotype was observed a handful of times. The chain employs TRBV4-3 and TRBJ2-2; 9 nucleotides agree with TRBD1. Germline V CDR1 and CDR2: LGHNA, YSLEER. This CDR3 is built from 15 residues. With 2 bases clipped from V and 6 bases from J, the junction kept 4 bases outside the gene matches. The CDR3 sequence: CASSQPGQGAGELFF. The CDR3 DNA reads TGCGCCAGCAGCCAACCGGGACAGGGAGCCGGGGAGCTGTTTTTT.

The CDR3, as DNA: TGTGCCAGCAGCACGGAGCGGGGGAGGTCTAAGTCGAACTATGGCTACACCTTC. Protein product: CASSTERGRSKSNYGYTF. This sequence joins TRBV5-4 and TRBJ1-2, with D possibly matching TRBD1 (5 bases). Germline V gene data show CDR1 as SGHNT and CDR2 as YYREEE (reference sequence). The CDR3 has 18 amino acids. V was cut by 4 bases and J by 2 bases, with 24 bases left in between.

V gene TRBV6-5 combines with J gene TRBJ1-3, with no clear D. V was cut by 0 bases and J by 0 bases, with 12 bases left in between. Germline loops: CDR1 MNHEY, CDR2 SVGAGI. The CDR3 contains 17 residues. The CDR3 sequence is CASSYSSSGSSGNTIYF. For the CDR3, the DNA is TGTGCCAGCAGTTACTCGAGTTCCGGTAGCTCTGGAAACACCATATATTTT.

V gene TRBV12-3 or TRBV12-4 combines with J gene TRBJ1-2; D not certain. The CDR3 is made up of 14 amino acids. V was cut by 5 bases and J by 4 bases, with 14 bases left in between. CDR3 amino acids: CASSASHPSYGYTF. In DNA, the CDR3 is TGTGCCAGCAGTGCGTCTCACCCTAGCTATGGCTACACCTTC.

The J gene is TRBJ2-3, the V gene TRBV4-3; tentatively, D is TRBD1 or TRBD2 (5 bases each). The CDR3 extends over 16 amino acids. The germline V gene encodes CDR1 LGHNA and CDR2 YSLEER. Trimming cost V 0 bases and J 4 bases, with 14 bases left between them. CDR3 residues: CASSQDLRARADTQYF. The CDR3 region has the DNA TGCGCCAGCAGCCAAGATCTCAGGGCGAGGGCAGATACGCAGTATTTT.

The J gene is TRBJ2-7, the V gene TRBV2; tentatively, D is TRBD1 (5 bases). V was pared by 7 bases and J by 1 base, with 11 bases between. Germline CDR1 reads SNHLY; CDR2 reads FYNNEI. The CDR3 sequence is 13 residues long. CDR3 nucleotides: TGTGCCAGCACAGGGCCGACTTCCTACGAGCAGTACTTC. Amino acid sequence: CASTGPTSYEQYF.

There are a few counts of this clonotype. The chain couples TRBV5-1 to TRBJ1-1; 7 bases are shared with TRBD1. V was pared by 5 bases and J by 5 bases, with 6 bases of the junction left unmatched. The CDR3 covers 13 residues. The germline V gene encodes CDR1 SGHRS and CDR2 YFSETQ. CDR3 nucleotide sequence: TGCGCCAGCAGTTTCCAGGGGGTGACTGAAGCTTTCTTT. Translated, it gives CASSFQGVTEAFF.

This clonotype was seen only a few times. V usage is TRBV6-5 and J usage is TRBJ1-2; 10 positions match TRBD1. The trim removed 0 bases at V and 6 bases at J, leaving 16 bases unmatched. This CDR3 comprises 19 residues. Germline V gene data show CDR1 as MNHEY and CDR2 as SVGAGI. CDR3 residues: CASSYSFVEWDRGIHGYTF. The CDR3 bases are TGTGCCAGCAGTTACTCGTTCGTTGAGTGGGACAGGGGAATCCATGGCTACACCTTC.

This sequence joins TRBV7-6 and TRBJ2-7; maybe TRBD2 (6 bases). Looked up from germline, CDR1 is SGHVS and CDR2 is FNYEAQ. Trimming cost V 5 bases and J 5 bases, with 16 bases left between them. The CDR3 is 14 amino acids. CDR3 loop: CASSPGTRVNEQYF. CDR3 DNA: TGTGCCAGCAGCCCCGGGACTCGCGTTAACGAGCAGTACTTC.

This rearrangement joins TRBV20-1 to TRBJ2-3; 9 bases fit TRBD2. V was clipped by 6 bases and J by 2 bases; unmatched bases: 9. The CDR3 covers 15 residues. Germline CDR1 DFQATT, CDR2 SNEGSKA (reference sequence). CDR3 sequence: CSARLAEKLTDTQYF. CDR3 nucleotide sequence: TGCAGTGCAAGACTAGCGGAAAAGCTCACAGATACGCAGTATTTT.

This clonotype was seen more than once but under ten times. The gene calls are TRBV20-1 and TRBJ2-3, with D possibly matching TRBD2 (6 bases). Germline CDR1 and CDR2: DFQATT and SNEGSKA (reference sequence). This CDR3 is 13 amino acids long. V shed 6 bases and J shed 1 base, with 11 bases lying between them. CDR3 sequence: CSAEWGGTDTQYF. The CDR3 DNA reads TGCAGTGCAGAGTGGGGGGGCACAGATACGCAGTATTTT.

The sample holds many counts of this clonotype. The V and J genes are TRBV29-1 and TRBJ1-1; no definite D call. Germline-derived CDR1 and CDR2 are SQVTM and ANQGSEA. There are 10 residues in the CDR3. Trimming left V 4 bases short and J 3 bases short, with 3 bases between. The CDR3 here is CSVGDTEAFF. CDR3 in DNA: TGCAGCGTTGGTGACACTGAAGCTTTCTTT.

The CDR3 bases are TGTGCCAGCAGTCCTACGGGGATAGCCGGGGAGCTGTTTTTT. Its translation: CASSPTGIAGELFF. The V gene is TRBV12-3 or TRBV12-4, the J gene TRBJ2-2; D perhaps matches TRBD2 (5 bases). Trimming removed 5 bases at V and 6 bases at J, with 13 bases between. The CDR3 totals 14 residues.

The chain couples TRBV7-2 to TRBJ2-5; TRBD1 matches 8 bases. The trim removed 5 bases at V and 2 bases at J, leaving 10 bases unmatched. The CDR3 is 16 amino acids. CDR1 is SGHTA and CDR2 is FQGNSA in the germline V gene. The CDR3 region is CASSPRTGQGQETQYF. CDR3 nucleotides: TGTGCCAGCAGCCCCCGGACAGGGCAGGGGCAAGAGACCCAGTACTTC.

This clonotype was counted many times. The rearrangement joins TRBV4-2 to TRBJ2-3; a weak D match, TRBD1 (5 bases). This CDR3 comprises 18 residues. CDR1 is LGHNA, CDR2 YNFKEQ, per germline. V shed 1 base and J shed 2 bases, with 19 bases lying between them. CDR3: CASSQGKGAAESTDTQYF. In DNA, the CDR3 is TGTGCCAGCAGCCAAGGAAAAGGGGCGGCGGAGTCCACAGATACGCAGTATTTT.

The chain recombines TRBV4-2 with TRBJ2-5; the D gene is possibly TRBD2 (5 bases). Germline CDR1 and CDR2: LGHNA and YNFKEQ. The ends were cut back, 1 base at V and 1 base at J, with 10 bases in the middle. There are 15 residues in the CDR3. CDR3 DNA: TGTGCCAGCAGCCAAGGGCCGGGGTTCCAAGAGACCCAGTACTTC. Its translation is CASSQGPGFQETQYF.

This clonotype occurred a few times. V gene TRBV5-1 combines with J gene TRBJ2-2, with a weak D call TRBD1 (5 bases). Trimming removed 2 bases at V and 3 bases at J, with 11 bases between. The CDR3 consists of 15 residues. Germline values: CDR1 SGHRS, CDR2 YFSETQ. CDR3 residues: CASSFLPGYTGELFF. The DNA of the CDR3 is TGCGCCAGCAGCTTCCTACCAGGGTACACCGGGGAGCTGTTTTTT.

The rearrangement uses TRBV20-1 and TRBJ2-3; D gene ambiguous. Per germline, CDR1 DFQATT and CDR2 SNEGSKA (reference sequence). The CDR3 sequence is 15 residues long. V lost 3 bases, J lost 0 bases, and 13 bases lay in between. CDR3 in DNA: TGCAGTGCTAGTTTAAGGGCGATTAGCACAGATACGCAGTATTTT. Amino acids: CSASLRAISTDTQYF.

V and J are TRBV6-1 and TRBJ1-1, with D unclear. V gave up 7 bases and J gave up 5 bases, with 11 bases separating them. There are 12 residues in the CDR3. The germline V gene encodes CDR1 MNHNS and CDR2 SASEGT. CDR3 nucleotides: TGTGCCAGCACCCCGGGTCGGACTGAAGCTTTCTTT. Protein: CASTPGRTEAFF.

The sample holds a few counts of this clonotype. This chain links TRBV7-9 with TRBJ1-6; TRBD1 might be the D (6 bases). V was trimmed by 2 bases and J by 8 bases, leaving 19 bases between them. Germline-derived CDR1 and CDR2 are SEHNR and FQNEAQ (reference sequence). The CDR3 covers 17 residues. The CDR3, as DNA: TGTGCCAGCAGCTTATTTGTTTGGGAACAGGGTCATTCACCCCTCCACTTT. It is translated as CASSLFVWEQGHSPLHF.

The CDR3 DNA follows: TGTGCCAGCAGCGTAGAGGGGTTTCAGCCCCAGCATTTT. It specifies CASSVEGFQPQHF. The chain recombines TRBV9 with TRBJ1-5, with D maybe TRBD1 (5 bases). This CDR3 has 13 amino acids. The germline CDR1 and CDR2 sequences are SGDLS and YYNGEE. V gave up 0 bases and J gave up 6 bases, with 7 bases separating them.

The chain joins TRBV6-5 to TRBJ2-1, with D possibly matching TRBD1 (5 bases). Trimming removed 5 bases from V and 7 bases from J, with 21 bases in between. Germline CDR1 and CDR2: MNHEY and SVGAGI. CDR3 length: 16 residues. The CDR3 DNA reads TGTGCCAGCAGTCTCGTGGGGCTGACTGGGATGAATGAGCAGTTCTTC. Its protein product is CASSLVGLTGMNEQFF.

The chain couples TRBV7-9 to TRBJ1-5; D might be TRBD1 (5 bases). The germline gives CDR1 SEHNR, CDR2 FQNEAQ (reference sequence). Deletions cut 1 base from V and 7 bases from J, with 8 bases between. The length of the CDR3 is 13 residues. CDR3: CASSLDGAQPQHF. The CDR3 nucleotides are TGTGCCAGCAGCTTAGACGGGGCACAGCCCCAGCATTTT.

The rearrangement joins TRBV7-9 to TRBJ1-5; D gene uncertain. The CDR3 covers 12 residues. Per the germline V gene, CDR1 is SEHNR and CDR2 is FQNEAQ (reference sequence). The V gene lost 6 bases and the J gene lost 10 bases, with 13 bases spanning the gap. In DNA form, the CDR3 reads TGTGCCAGCAGTTTTACAACCGGTCCCCAGCATTTT. It is translated as CASSFTTGPQHF.

The gene calls are TRBV11-1 and TRBJ2-3; 8 positions agree with TRBD1. Germline trimming cut 5 bases from V and 2 bases from J; bases unmatched to any gene: 9. The CDR3 runs to 16 residues. Germline values: CDR1 SGHAT, CDR2 FQDESV (reference sequence). The CDR3, as DNA: TGTGCCAGCAGCAAGGACAGGGCAAACCCCACAGATACGCAGTATTTT. Its translation: CASSKDRANPTDTQYF.